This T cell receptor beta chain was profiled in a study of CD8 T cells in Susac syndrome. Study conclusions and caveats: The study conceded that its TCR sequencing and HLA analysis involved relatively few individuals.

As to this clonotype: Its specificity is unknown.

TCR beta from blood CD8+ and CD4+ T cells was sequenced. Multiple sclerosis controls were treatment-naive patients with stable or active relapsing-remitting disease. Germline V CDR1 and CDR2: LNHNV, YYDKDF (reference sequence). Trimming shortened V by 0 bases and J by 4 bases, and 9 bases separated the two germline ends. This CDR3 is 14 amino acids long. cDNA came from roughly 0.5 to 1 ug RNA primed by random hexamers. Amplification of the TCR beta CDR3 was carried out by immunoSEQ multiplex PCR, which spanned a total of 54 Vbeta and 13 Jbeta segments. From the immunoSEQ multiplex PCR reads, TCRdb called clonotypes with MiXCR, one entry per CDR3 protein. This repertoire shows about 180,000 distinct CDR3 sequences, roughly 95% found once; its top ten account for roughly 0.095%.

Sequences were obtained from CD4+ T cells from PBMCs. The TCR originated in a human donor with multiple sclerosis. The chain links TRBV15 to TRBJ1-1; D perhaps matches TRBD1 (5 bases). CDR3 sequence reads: CATSRDSGVTEAFF. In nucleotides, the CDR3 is TGTGCCACCAGCAGAGATTCGGGGGTCACTGAAGCTTTCTTT.